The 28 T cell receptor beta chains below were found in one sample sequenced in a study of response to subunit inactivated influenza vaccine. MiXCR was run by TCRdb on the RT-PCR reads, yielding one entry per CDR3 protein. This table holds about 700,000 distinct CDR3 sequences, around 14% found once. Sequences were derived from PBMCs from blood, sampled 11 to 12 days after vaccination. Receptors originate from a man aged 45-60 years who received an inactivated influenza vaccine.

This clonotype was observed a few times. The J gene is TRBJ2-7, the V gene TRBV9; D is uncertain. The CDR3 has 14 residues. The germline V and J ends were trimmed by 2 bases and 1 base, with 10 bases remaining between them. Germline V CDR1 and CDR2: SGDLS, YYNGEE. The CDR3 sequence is CASSVDWFSYEQYF. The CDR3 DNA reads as TGTGCCAGCAGCGTCGACTGGTTTTCCTACGAGCAGTACTTC.

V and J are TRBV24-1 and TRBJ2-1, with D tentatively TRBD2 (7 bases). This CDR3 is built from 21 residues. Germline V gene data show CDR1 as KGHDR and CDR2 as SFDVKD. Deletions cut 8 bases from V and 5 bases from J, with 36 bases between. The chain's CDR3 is CATMVLKGVPHRDYLNNEQFF. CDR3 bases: TGTGCCACCATGGTACTTAAGGGGGTCCCTCACCGGGACTATTTAAACAATGAGCAGTTCTTC.

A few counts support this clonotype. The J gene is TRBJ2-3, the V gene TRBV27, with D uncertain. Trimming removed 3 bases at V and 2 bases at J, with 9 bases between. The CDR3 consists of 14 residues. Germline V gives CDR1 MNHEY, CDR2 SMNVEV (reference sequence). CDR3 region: CASSFRADTDTQYF. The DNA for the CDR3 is TGTGCCAGCAGTTTCCGGGCTGACACAGATACGCAGTATTTT.

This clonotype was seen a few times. CDR3 coding DNA: TGTGCCAGCAGCTCACTAGCGGGAGGTCGGCAAGTGCAGTTCTTC. Amino acids: CASSSLAGGRQVQFF. V usage is TRBV9 and J usage is TRBJ2-1, with 12 bases aligning to TRBD2. CDR3 length: 15 amino acids. Germline CDR1 SGDLS, CDR2 YYNGEE. Trimming cost V 4 bases and J 12 bases; bases outside gene matches: 11.

The DNA of the CDR3 is TGCGCCACCACCGGCGGGCTCCTTAGCACAGATACGCAGTATTTT. Its translation: CATTGGLLSTDTQYF. The rearrangement uses TRBV10-2 and TRBJ2-3, with D perhaps matching TRBD2 (5 bases). The CDR3 is 15 amino acids. Germline V gives CDR1 WSHSY, CDR2 SAAADI. V was pared by 10 bases and J by 0 bases, with 17 bases between.

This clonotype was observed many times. The CDR3 bases are TGTGCCAGCAGAAGATCTAGCGGTCCTTACAATGAGCAGTTCTTC. Amino acid sequence: CASRRSSGPYNEQFF. This chain uses TRBV6-1 with TRBJ2-1; 7 bases line up with TRBD2. With 6 bases clipped from V and 4 bases from J, the junction kept 9 bases outside the gene matches. Germline CDR1 is MNHNS and CDR2 is SASEGT. The CDR3 extends over 15 amino acids.

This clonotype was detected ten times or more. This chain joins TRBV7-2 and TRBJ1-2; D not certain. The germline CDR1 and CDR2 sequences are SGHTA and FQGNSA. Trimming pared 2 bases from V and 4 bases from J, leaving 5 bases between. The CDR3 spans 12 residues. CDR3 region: CASSLNSYGYTF. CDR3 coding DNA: TGTGCCAGCAGCTTAAACAGCTATGGCTACACCTTC.

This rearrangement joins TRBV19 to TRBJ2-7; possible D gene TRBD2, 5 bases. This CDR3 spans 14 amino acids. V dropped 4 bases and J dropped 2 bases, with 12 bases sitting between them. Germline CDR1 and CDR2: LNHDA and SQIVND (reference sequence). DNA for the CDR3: TGTGCCAGTAGTACAACAGCGGCAGCCTACGAGCAGTACTTC. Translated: CASSTTAAAYEQYF.

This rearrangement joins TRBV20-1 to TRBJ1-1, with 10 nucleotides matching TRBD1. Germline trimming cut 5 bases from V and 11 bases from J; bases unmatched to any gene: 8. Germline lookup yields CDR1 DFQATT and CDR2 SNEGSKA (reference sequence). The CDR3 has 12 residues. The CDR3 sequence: CSALGQGVTAFF. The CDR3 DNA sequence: TGCAGTGCTCTCGGACAGGGGGTAACGGCTTTCTTT.

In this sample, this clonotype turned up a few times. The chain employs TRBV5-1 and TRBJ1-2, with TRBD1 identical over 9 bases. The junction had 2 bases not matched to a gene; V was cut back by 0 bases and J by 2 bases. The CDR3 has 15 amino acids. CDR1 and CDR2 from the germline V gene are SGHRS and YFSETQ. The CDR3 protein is CASSLGQGDNYGYTF. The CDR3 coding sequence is TGCGCCAGCAGCTTGGGACAGGGGGACAACTATGGCTACACCTTC.

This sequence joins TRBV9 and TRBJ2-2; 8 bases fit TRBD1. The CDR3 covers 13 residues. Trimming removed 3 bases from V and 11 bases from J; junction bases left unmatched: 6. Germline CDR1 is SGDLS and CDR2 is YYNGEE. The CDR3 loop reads CASSDRTGFELFF. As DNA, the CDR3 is TGTGCCAGCAGCGACCGGACAGGGTTTGAGCTGTTTTTT.

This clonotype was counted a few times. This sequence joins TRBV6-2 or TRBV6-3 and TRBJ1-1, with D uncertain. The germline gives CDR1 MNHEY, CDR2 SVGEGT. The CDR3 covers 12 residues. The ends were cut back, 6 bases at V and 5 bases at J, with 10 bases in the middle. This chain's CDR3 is CASRNVGTEAFF. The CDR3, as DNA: TGTGCCAGCAGAAACGTAGGGACTGAAGCTTTCTTT.

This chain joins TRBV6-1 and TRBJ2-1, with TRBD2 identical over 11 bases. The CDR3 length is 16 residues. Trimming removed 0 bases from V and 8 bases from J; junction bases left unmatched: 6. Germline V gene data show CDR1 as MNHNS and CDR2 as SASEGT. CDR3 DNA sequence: TGTGCCAGCAGTGAAGCACTAGCGGGAGTTGACCATGAGCAGTTCTTC. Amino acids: CASSEALAGVDHEQFF.

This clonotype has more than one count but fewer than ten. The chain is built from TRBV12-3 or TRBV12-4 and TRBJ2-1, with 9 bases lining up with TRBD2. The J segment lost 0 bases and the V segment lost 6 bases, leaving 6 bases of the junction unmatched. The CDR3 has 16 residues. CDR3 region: CASSQSGGSSYNEQFF. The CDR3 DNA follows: TGTGCCAGCAGCCAGAGCGGGGGGAGCTCCTACAATGAGCAGTTCTTC.

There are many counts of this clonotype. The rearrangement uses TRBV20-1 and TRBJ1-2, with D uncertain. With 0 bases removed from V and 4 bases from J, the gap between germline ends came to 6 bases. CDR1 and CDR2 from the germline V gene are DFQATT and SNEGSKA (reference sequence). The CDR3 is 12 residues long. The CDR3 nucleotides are TGCAGTGCTAGAGATAGATCCTATGGCTACACCTTC. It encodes CSARDRSYGYTF.

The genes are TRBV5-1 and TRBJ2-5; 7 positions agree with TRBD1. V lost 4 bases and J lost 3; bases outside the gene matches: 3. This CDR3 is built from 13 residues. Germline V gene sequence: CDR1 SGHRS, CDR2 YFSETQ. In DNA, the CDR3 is TGCGCCAGCAGCGAGGGACAGAAAGAGACCCAGTACTTC. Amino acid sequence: CASSEGQKETQYF.

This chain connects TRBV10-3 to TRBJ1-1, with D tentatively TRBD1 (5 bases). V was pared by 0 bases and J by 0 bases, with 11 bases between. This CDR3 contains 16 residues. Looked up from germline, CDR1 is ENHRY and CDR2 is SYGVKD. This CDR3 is CAISESTGPLNTEAFF. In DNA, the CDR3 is TGTGCCATCAGTGAGTCGACGGGACCGTTGAACACTGAAGCTTTCTTT.

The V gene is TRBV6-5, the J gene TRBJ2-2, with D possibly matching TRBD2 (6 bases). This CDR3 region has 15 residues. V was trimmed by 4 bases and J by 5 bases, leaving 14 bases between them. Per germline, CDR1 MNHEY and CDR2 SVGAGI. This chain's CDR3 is CASSFFAGTTGELFF. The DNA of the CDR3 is TGTGCCAGCAGTTTTTTCGCGGGGACTACCGGGGAGCTGTTTTTT.

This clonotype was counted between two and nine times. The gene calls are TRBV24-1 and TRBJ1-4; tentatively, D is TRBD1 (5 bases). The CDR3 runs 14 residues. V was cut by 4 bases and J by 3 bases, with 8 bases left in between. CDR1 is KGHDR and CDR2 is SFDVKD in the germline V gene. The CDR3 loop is CATSEGTANEKLFF. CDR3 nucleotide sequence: TGTGCCACCAGTGAGGGGACGGCTAATGAAAAACTGTTTTTT.

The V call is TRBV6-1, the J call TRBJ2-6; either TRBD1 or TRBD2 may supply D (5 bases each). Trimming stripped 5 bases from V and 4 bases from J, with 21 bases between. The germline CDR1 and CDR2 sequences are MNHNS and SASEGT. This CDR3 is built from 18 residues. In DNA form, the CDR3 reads TGTGCCAGCAGTCAAAGAGCAAGAGGGGCTGCCGGGGCCAACGTCCTGACTTTC. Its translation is CASSQRARGAAGANVLTF.

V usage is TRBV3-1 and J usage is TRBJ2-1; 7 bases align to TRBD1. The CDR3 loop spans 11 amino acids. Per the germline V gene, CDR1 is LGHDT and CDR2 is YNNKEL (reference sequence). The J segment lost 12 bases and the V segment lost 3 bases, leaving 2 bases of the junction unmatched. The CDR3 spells CASSHRQGQFF. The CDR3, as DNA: TGTGCCAGCAGCCACCGACAGGGGCAGTTCTTC.

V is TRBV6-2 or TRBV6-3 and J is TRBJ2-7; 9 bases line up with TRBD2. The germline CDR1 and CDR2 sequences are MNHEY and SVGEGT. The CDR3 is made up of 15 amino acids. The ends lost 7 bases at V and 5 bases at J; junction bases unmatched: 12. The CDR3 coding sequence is TGTGCCAGCACCCCCGGGGCTAGCGGGACCCACGAGCAGTACTTC. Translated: CASTPGASGTHEQYF.

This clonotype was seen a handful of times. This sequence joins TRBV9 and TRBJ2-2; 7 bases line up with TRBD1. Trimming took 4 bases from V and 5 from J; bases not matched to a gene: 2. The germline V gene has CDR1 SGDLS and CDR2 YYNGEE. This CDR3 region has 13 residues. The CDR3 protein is CASSQGETGELFF. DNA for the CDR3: TGTGCCAGCAGCCAGGGGGAAACCGGGGAGCTGTTTTTT.

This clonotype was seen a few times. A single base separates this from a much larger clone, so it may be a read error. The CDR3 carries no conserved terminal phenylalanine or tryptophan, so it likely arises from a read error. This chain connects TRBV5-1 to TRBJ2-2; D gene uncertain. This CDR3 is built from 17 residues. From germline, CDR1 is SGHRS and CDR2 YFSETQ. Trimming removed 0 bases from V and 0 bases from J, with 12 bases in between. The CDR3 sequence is CASSLVWAEANTGELFL. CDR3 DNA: TGCGCCAGCAGCTTGGTTTGGGCAGAGGCGAACACCGGGGAGCTGTTTCTT.

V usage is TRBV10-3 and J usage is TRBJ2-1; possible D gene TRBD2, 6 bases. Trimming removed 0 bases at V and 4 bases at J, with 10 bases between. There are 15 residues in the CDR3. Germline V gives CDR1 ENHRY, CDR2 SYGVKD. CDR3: CAISESREPYNEQFF. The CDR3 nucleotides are TGTGCCATCAGTGAGTCCCGGGAGCCGTACAATGAGCAGTTCTTC.

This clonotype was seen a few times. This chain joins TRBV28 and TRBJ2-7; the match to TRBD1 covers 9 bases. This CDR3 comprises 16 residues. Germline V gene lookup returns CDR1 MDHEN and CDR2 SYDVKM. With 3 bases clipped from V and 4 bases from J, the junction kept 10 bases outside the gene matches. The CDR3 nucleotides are TGTGCCAGCAGTTTTATGATGGGGACAGGGAGTTACGAGCAGTACTTC. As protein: CASSFMMGTGSYEQYF. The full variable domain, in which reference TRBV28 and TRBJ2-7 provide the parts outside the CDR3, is DVKVTQSSRYLVKRTGEKVFLECVQDMDHENMFWYRQDPGLGLRLIYFSYDVKMKEKGDIPEGYSVSREKKERFSLILESASTNQTSMYLCASSFMMGTGSYEQYFGPGTRLTVT.

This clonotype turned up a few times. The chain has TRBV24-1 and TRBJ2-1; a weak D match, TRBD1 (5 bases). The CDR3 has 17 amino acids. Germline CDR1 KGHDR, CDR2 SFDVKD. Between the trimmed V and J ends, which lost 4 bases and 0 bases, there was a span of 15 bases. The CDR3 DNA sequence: TGTGCCACCAGTGAGGGGCCTCGTAAGAGCTCCTACAATGAGCAGTTCTTC. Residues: CATSEGPRKSSYNEQFF.

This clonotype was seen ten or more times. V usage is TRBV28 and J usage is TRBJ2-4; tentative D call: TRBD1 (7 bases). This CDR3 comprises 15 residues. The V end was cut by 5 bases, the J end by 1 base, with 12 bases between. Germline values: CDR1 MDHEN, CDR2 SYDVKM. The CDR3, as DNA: TGTGCCAGCAGTCAGGGGGGCTCGGCCAAAAACATTCAGTACTTC. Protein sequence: CASSQGGSAKNIQYF.